This T cell receptor beta chain was captured by sequencing in a study of monozygotic twins with inflammatory bowel disease. Points from the study as a whole: Healthy co-twins had higher TCRbeta inverse Simpson diversity than their IBD twins.

The CDR3 spans 12 residues. Germline CDR1 and CDR2: SGDLS and YYNGEE. Comment on this clonotype: Its antigen is currently unknown.

Using eight separate reactions per sample, the authors generated cDNA. TCRdb re-called the 5' RACE reads; every CDR3 protein appears as one record, without DNA. The table lists roughly 300,000 distinct CDR3 sequences. The origin of this receptor is a human donor with ulcerative colitis or Crohn's disease, or a healthy co-twin of an affected twin (not recorded which). This chain connects TRBV9 to TRBJ2-3; TCRdb's assignment of TRBD1 cannot be checked, as there is no DNA. The sample comprised blood. The CDR3 protein is CASSLQGDTQYF.